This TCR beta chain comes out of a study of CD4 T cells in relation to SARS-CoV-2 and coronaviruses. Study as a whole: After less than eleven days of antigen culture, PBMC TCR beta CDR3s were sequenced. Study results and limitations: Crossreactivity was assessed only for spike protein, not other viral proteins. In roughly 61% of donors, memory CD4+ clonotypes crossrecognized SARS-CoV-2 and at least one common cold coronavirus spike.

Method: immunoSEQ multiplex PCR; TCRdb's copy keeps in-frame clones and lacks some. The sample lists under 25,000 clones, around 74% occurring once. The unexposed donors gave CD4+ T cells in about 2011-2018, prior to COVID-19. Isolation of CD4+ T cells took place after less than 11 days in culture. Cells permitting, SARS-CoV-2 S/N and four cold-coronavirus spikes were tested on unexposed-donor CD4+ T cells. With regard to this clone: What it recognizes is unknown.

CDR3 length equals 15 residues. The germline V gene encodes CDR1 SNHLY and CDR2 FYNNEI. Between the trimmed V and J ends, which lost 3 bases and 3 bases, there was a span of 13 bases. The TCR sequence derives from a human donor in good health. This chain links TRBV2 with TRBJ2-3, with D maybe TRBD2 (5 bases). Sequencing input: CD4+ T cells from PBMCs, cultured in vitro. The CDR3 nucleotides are TGTGCCAGCAGTGAGGAACTAGTGGTGACAGATACGCAGTATTTT. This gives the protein CASSEELVVTDTQYF.